What follows describes a single T cell receptor beta chain. Here immunoSEQ multiplex PCR was the method, and the copy in TCRdb shows in-frame clones only, minus some. The sample lists about 21,000 clones, 90% seen once, with about 16% in the top ten. The data originate from a study of PD-L1 blockade in urothelial cancer. Urothelial carcinoma affected the patients, and it was locally advanced or metastatic. The source of this sequence is a woman aged 60 to 75 with urothelial cancer. Sequenced here: PBMCs, sampled around atezolizumab (anti-PD-L1) treatment.

The CDR3 sequence is CASSRDRGNQPQHF. The CDR3 DNA reads as TGTGCCAGCAGTCGGGACAGGGGTAACCAGCCCCAGCATTTT. The chain couples TRBV27 to TRBJ1-5; 10 nucleotides align to TRBD1. Trimming at V came to 5 bases and at J to 7 bases, leaving 5 bases not matched to a gene. The CDR3 loop spans 14 amino acids. From germline, CDR1 is MNHEY and CDR2 SMNVEV (reference sequence).